This TCR beta chain stems from a study of T cells in Graves' hyperthyroidism and ophthalmopathy. Study details: Peripheral blood samples were taken at initial diagnosis, prior to any treatment. Study-wide results and limits: Clonotypes that were expanded in thyroid above 0.001 mostly appeared in blood too. Ophthalmopathy got predicted by the model a median around six months before its onset.

Amplified TCR beta CDR3 regions came from RNA transcripts. First-round RT-PCR of the TCR CDR3 relied on the HTBI primer set. In TCRdb, the multiplex PCR reads were re-called with MiXCR into one record per CDR3 protein. The sample contains 500,000 to 600,000 distinct CDR3 sequences, approximately 20% of which appear only once. CDR3 length: 14 residues. Per germline, CDR1 MNHEY and CDR2 SVGEGT. The ends were cut back, 6 bases at V and 8 bases at J, with 16 bases in the middle. This clonotype was seen a handful of times. What it binds is unknown. The source of this sequence is a man aged 40-49 years with Graves' ophthalmopathy. The sample comprised blood. The chain recombines TRBV6-2 or TRBV6-3 with TRBJ1-4; no clear D gene. CDR3 loop: CASRNPMGTEKLFF. CDR3 in DNA: TGTGCCAGCAGAAACCCCATGGGTACGGAAAAACTGTTTTTT.